Below, 30 T cell receptor beta chains from the same sample are listed, as sequenced in a study of T cells after yellow fever vaccination. MiXCR, run by TCRdb on the 5' RACE reads, gives a single entry per CDR3 protein. The sample gives 450,000 to 550,000 distinct CDR3 sequences, roughly a fifth of which show up once; 14% is in the top ten. Sequences were derived from PBMCs, sampled 15 days after the yellow fever booster vaccination. These receptors came from a young man who received the YFV17D yellow fever vaccine.

This clonotype was found a few times. V usage is TRBV12-3 or TRBV12-4 and J usage is TRBJ2-2; 9 bases agree with TRBD1. V gave up 5 bases and J gave up 5 bases; unmatched junction bases: 9. This CDR3 spans 16 amino acids. The CDR3 protein is CASSPQGASGTGELFF. Written as DNA, the CDR3 is TGTGCCAGCAGTCCACAGGGGGCGAGTGGAACCGGGGAGCTGTTTTTT.

This clonotype turned up a few times. V is TRBV14 and J is TRBJ2-7, with D perhaps matching TRBD1 (5 bases). V shed 4 bases and J shed 1 base, with 11 bases lying between them. This CDR3 is 14 amino acids long. Germline CDR1 is SGHDN and CDR2 is FVKESK. The CDR3 DNA is TGTGCCAGCAGCCGGACACCTTTATCCTACGAGCAGTACTTC. Protein: CASSRTPLSYEQYF.

This clonotype showed up just a few times. V and J are TRBV5-1 and TRBJ2-2, with D maybe TRBD2 (6 bases). V lost 1 base to trimming and J lost 3 bases, with 13 bases between them. Germline-derived CDR1 and CDR2 are SGHRS and YFSETQ. The CDR3 extends over 16 amino acids. The CDR3 protein is CASSLLSGVDTGELFF. The CDR3 DNA reads as TGCGCCAGCAGCTTGCTTTCGGGGGTGGACACCGGGGAGCTGTTTTTT.

CDR3 protein: CAWSVGLFDEQFF. The CDR3 region has the DNA TGTGCCTGGAGCGTCGGGCTCTTTGATGAGCAGTTCTTC. V and J are TRBV30 and TRBJ2-1; no firm D call. Germline V gene data show CDR1 as GTSNPN and CDR2 as SVGIG (reference sequence). The CDR3 extends over 13 amino acids. The ends were cut back, 3 bases at V and 8 bases at J, with 14 bases in the middle. The entire variable domain, with the rest obtained from reference TRBV30 and TRBJ2-1, is as follows: SQTIHQWPATLVQPVGSPLSLECTVEGTSNPNLYWYRQAAGRGLQLLFYSVGIGQISSEVPQNLSASRPQDRQFILSSKKLLLSDSGFYLCAWSVGLFDEQFFGPGTRLTVL.

This clonotype has more than one count but fewer than ten. The chain uses TRBV9 and TRBJ1-2; D gene unclear. This CDR3 has 12 amino acids. V dropped 4 bases and J dropped 8 bases, with 12 bases sitting between them. The germline gives CDR1 SGDLS, CDR2 YYNGEE. The CDR3: CASSTQTEGYTF. Here the CDR3 DNA reads TGTGCCAGCAGCACACAGACTGAGGGCTACACCTTC.

This clonotype was seen more than once but under ten times. This chain links TRBV6-2 or TRBV6-3 with TRBJ2-7; D perhaps matches TRBD1 (5 bases). In germline, CDR1 is MNHEY, CDR2 SVGEGT. Trimming pared 0 bases from V and 3 bases from J, leaving 12 bases between. The CDR3 loop spans 15 amino acids. The CDR3 sequence: CASSYSMTENYEQYF. CDR3 nucleotides: TGTGCCAGCAGTTACTCGATGACAGAGAACTACGAGCAGTACTTC.

The V and J genes are TRBV4-3 and TRBJ2-7, with 7 nucleotides matching TRBD1. V gave up 0 bases and J gave up 4 bases; unmatched junction bases: 9. CDR1 LGHNA and CDR2 YSLEER come from the germline V gene. The length of the CDR3 is 16 residues. The CDR3 bases are TGCGCCAGCAGCCAAGAGCAACAGGGGTTTCCGTACGAGCAGTACTTC. Protein product: CASSQEQQGFPYEQYF.

The gene calls are TRBV7-3 and TRBJ2-1, with a weak D call TRBD2 (6 bases). Trimming removed 0 bases at V and 7 bases at J, with 19 bases between. The CDR3 sequence is 17 residues long. The V gene's germline CDR1 is SGHTA and CDR2 FQGTGA. CDR3 sequence: CASSLTLGGGSLNEQFF. The DNA of the CDR3 is TGTGCCAGCAGCTTAACGTTGGGGGGTGGATCTTTAAATGAGCAGTTCTTC. Full variable domain (rest looked up from reference TRBV7-3 and TRBJ2-1): GAGVSQTPSNKVTEKGKYVELRCDPISGHTALYWYRQSLGQGPEFLIYFQGTGAADDSGLPNDRFFAVRPEGSVSTLKIQRTERGDSAVYLCASSLTLGGGSLNEQFFGPGTRLTVL.

The rearrangement uses TRBV9 and TRBJ2-3, with TRBD2 matching 11 bases. There are 18 residues in the CDR3. Germline V CDR1 and CDR2: SGDLS, YYNGEE. Trimming at V came to 0 bases and at J to 10 bases, leaving 16 bases not matched to a gene. CDR3: CASSVAASGRTQGPAQYF. CDR3 DNA sequence: TGTGCCAGCAGCGTAGCAGCTAGCGGGAGGACCCAAGGCCCCGCGCAGTATTTT. The full variable domain, in which reference TRBV9 and TRBJ2-3 provide the parts outside the CDR3, is DSGVTQTPKHLITATGQRVTLRCSPRSGDLSVYWYQQSLDQGLQFLIQYYNGEERAKGNILERFSAQQFPDLHSELNLSSLELGDSALYFCASSVAASGRTQGPAQYFGPGTRLTVL.

This chain joins TRBV3-1 and TRBJ2-1, with D hard to call. V gave up 0 bases and J gave up 14 bases, with 14 bases separating them. Germline CDR1 reads LGHDT; CDR2 reads YNNKEL (reference sequence). The CDR3 sequence is 13 residues long. The DNA of the CDR3 is TGTGCCAGCAGCCAAGAAGTCGCCACAACGGAGTTCTTC. It is translated as CASSQEVATTEFF.

This rearrangement joins TRBV12-3 or TRBV12-4 to TRBJ1-2, with D possibly being TRBD1 (6 bases). The CDR3 extends over 11 amino acids. V was pared by 4 bases and J by 9 bases, with 9 bases between. The CDR3 DNA follows: TGTGCCAGCAGTTACCGGGACAGCTACACCTTC. This encodes CASSYRDSYTF.

The chain combines TRBV5-1 with TRBJ2-5, with D tentatively TRBD2 (5 bases). V was trimmed by 7 bases and J by 1 base, leaving 14 bases between them. CDR1 and CDR2 (germline): SGHRS, YFSETQ. The CDR3 extends over 14 amino acids. In DNA, the CDR3 is TGCGCCAGCGGACTTGGAACAGTCCAAGAGACCCAGTACTTC. Its translation: CASGLGTVQETQYF.

The chain has TRBV18 and TRBJ2-3; 7 nucleotides align to TRBD1. The length of the CDR3 is 15 residues. Germline V gives CDR1 KGHSH, CDR2 LQKENI. Trimming took 5 bases from V and 4 from J; bases not matched to a gene: 9. As DNA, the CDR3 is TGTGCCAGCTCAAGTCTGACAGGGATGGCAGATACGCAGTATTTT. As protein: CASSSLTGMADTQYF.

This clonotype was observed a few times. CDR3 amino acids: CASSGRPAVNTGELFF. CDR3 coding DNA: TGTGCCAGCAGTGGGAGGCCAGCGGTGAACACCGGGGAGCTGTTTTTT. The J gene is TRBJ2-2, the V gene TRBV6-1, with D possibly TRBD2 on 5 matching bases. Trimming removed 4 bases at V and 1 base at J, with 13 bases between. The CDR3 loop spans 16 amino acids. Germline assignment: CDR1 MNHNS and CDR2 SASEGT.

This clonotype turned up a few times. The chain joins TRBV4-3 to TRBJ2-1; 7 positions agree with TRBD2. The CDR3 is made up of 13 amino acids. Per the germline V gene, CDR1 is LGHNA and CDR2 is YSLEER. V trimming: 3 bases; J trimming: 12 bases; junction bases outside the gene matches: 8. Written as DNA, the CDR3 is TGCGCCAGCAGCCAGATACGGGGGGAGGGGCAGTTCTTC. Amino acids: CASSQIRGEGQFF.

This clonotype has more than one count but fewer than ten. The rearrangement links TRBV29-1 to TRBJ1-2; D might be TRBD1 (5 bases). CDR1 and CDR2 from the germline V gene are SQVTM and ANQGSEA. The CDR3 covers 15 residues. V lost 6 bases and J lost 0, with 17 bases in between. CDR3 nucleotide sequence: TGCAGCGTCACAACATGGGGGACGGCTAACTATGGCTACACCTTC. Its translation is CSVTTWGTANYGYTF.

This clonotype came up many times. The chain uses TRBV5-1 and TRBJ1-1; D might be TRBD1 (5 bases). V was cut by 4 bases and J by 1 base, with 8 bases left in between. The CDR3 has 13 residues. The germline V gene encodes CDR1 SGHRS and CDR2 YFSETQ. This CDR3 is CASSTGWNTEAFF. The CDR3 DNA reads as TGCGCCAGCAGCACAGGTTGGAACACTGAAGCTTTCTTT.

This clonotype was counted between two and nine times. The CDR3 DNA reads as TGCAGCGGCTCAAACAGGAACACTGAAGCTTTCTTT. Its translation is CSGSNRNTEAFF. The chain combines TRBV29-1 with TRBJ1-1; D unresolved. Germline values: CDR1 SQVTM, CDR2 ANQGSEA. The CDR3 has 12 residues. Trimming cost V 7 bases and J 1 base, with 10 bases left between them.

This clonotype has just a few counts. The J gene is TRBJ2-1, the V gene TRBV18; tentatively, D is TRBD2 (6 bases). The CDR3 spans 17 residues. Germline V gene sequence: CDR1 KGHSH, CDR2 LQKENI. V was cut by 2 bases and J by 1 base, with 15 bases left in between. CDR3 residues: CASSPGAGLESYNEQFF. The CDR3 DNA sequence: TGTGCCAGCTCACCAGGGGCGGGGCTCGAATCCTACAATGAGCAGTTCTTC.

This clonotype was seen more than once but under ten times. V usage is TRBV6-1 and J usage is TRBJ1-4; TRBD1 matches at 7 bases. V gave up 7 bases and J gave up 5 bases; unmatched junction bases: 7. CDR1 is MNHNS and CDR2 is SASEGT in the germline V gene. The length of the CDR3 is 14 residues. The CDR3 loop reads CASTTQGLNEKLFF. The CDR3 DNA reads TGTGCCAGCACTACACAGGGGCTCAATGAAAAACTGTTTTTT.

The chain recombines TRBV10-3 with TRBJ2-1, with 9 bases identical to TRBD2. V lost 4 bases to trimming and J lost 3 bases; unmatched junction nucleotides: 7. This CDR3 has 16 amino acids. CDR1 is ENHRY, CDR2 SYGVKD, per germline. The CDR3, as DNA: TGTGCCATCAGTGTGGGCAGCGGGAGGAGCTACAATGAGCAGTTCTTC. Amino acids: CAISVGSGRSYNEQFF.

In this sample, this clonotype turned up a few times. CDR3 coding DNA: TGTGCCAGCAAGGGGGAGGGGGCTGAAGCTTTCTTT. Protein sequence: CASKGEGAEAFF. This chain uses TRBV28 with TRBJ1-1; perhaps TRBD1 as D (6 bases). The CDR3 is made up of 12 amino acids. With 7 bases removed from V and 6 bases from J, the gap between germline ends came to 12 bases. Germline V gene sequence: CDR1 MDHEN, CDR2 SYDVKM.

This clonotype appeared a few times. The V gene is TRBV25-1, the J gene TRBJ2-7, with D tentatively TRBD1 (6 bases). From germline, CDR1 is MGHDK and CDR2 SYGVNS. The CDR3 sequence is 13 residues long. V lost 1 base to trimming and J lost 8 bases, with 12 bases between them. The CDR3 loop is CASSESAGDQQYF. As DNA, the CDR3 is TGTGCCAGCAGTGAATCCGCAGGGGACCAGCAGTACTTC.

The chain recombines TRBV10-1 with TRBJ2-3; D is unresolved. Germline values: CDR1 WNHNN, CDR2 SYGVQD (reference sequence). The CDR3 has 14 residues. V was cut by 0 bases and J by 4 bases, with 8 bases left in between. In nucleotides, the CDR3 is TGCGCCAGCAGTGAGTCGATTTTAGCAGATACGCAGTATTTT. This gives the protein CASSESILADTQYF.

Only one count was recorded for this clonotype. The genes are TRBV7-8 and TRBJ2-3; 9 bases are shared with TRBD2. Germline assignment: CDR1 SGHVS and CDR2 FQNEAQ. After removal of 5 bases from V and 6 bases from J, the junction contained 12 bases not matched to a gene. CDR3 size: 16 residues. CDR3 sequence (DNA): TGTGCCAGCAGCCCCGTTAGCGGGAGAGCAGGTGATACGCAGTATTTT. Its translation is CASSPVSGRAGDTQYF.

This clonotype turned up a few times. The chain is built from TRBV11-2 and TRBJ2-2, with 7 bases identical to TRBD1. Per the germline V gene, CDR1 is SGHAT and CDR2 is FQNNGV. The CDR3 is 17 residues long. V shed 4 bases, J shed 5 bases, and the junction held 13 bases outside the gene matches. CDR3 sequence: CASSSPRGRGRTGELFF. The CDR3 nucleotides are TGTGCCAGCAGCTCCCCCCGGGGTAGGGGGCGAACCGGGGAGCTGTTTTTT.

Note on this clonotype: A much larger clone differs by one base, so this may be a read error. V is TRBV20-1 and J is TRBJ2-1; 7 bases match TRBD2. CDR1 and CDR2 from the germline V gene are DFQATT and SNEGSKA (reference sequence). The CDR3 has 11 amino acids. Germline trimming cut 5 bases from V and 10 bases from J; bases unmatched to any gene: 5. The DNA of the CDR3 is TGCAGTGCTCAGGAGCGGGGAGAGCAGTTCTTC. This codes for CSAQERGEQFF.

This clonotype was observed a handful of times. The chain uses TRBV20-1 and TRBJ2-1; D might be TRBD1 (6 bases). Trimming removed 4 bases at V and 4 bases at J, with 14 bases between. The CDR3 has 14 residues. Germline V gene data show CDR1 as DFQATT and CDR2 as SNEGSKA (reference sequence). This CDR3 reads CSAIHRVGYNEQFF. Written as DNA, the CDR3 is TGCAGTGCTATTCACAGGGTAGGGTACAATGAGCAGTTCTTC.

This clonotype was recorded a few times. The genes are TRBV11-2 and TRBJ2-1, with 9 bases fitting TRBD2. The V gene end was trimmed by 2 bases and the J gene end by 8 bases; junction bases not matched to a gene: 16. Looked up from germline, CDR1 is SGHAT and CDR2 is FQNNGV. The CDR3 loop spans 18 amino acids. The CDR3 protein is CASSLSGVGSGSIHEQFF. DNA of the CDR3: TGTGCCAGCAGCTTATCAGGGGTCGGTAGCGGGAGTATCCATGAGCAGTTCTTC.

The chain carries TRBV7-2 and TRBJ1-1, with D unresolved. Germline assignment: CDR1 SGHTA and CDR2 FQGNSA. The CDR3 is made up of 13 amino acids. V lost 7 bases, J lost 0 bases, and 9 bases lay in between. The CDR3 sequence: CASITVVNTEAFF. DNA for the CDR3: TGTGCCAGCATCACGGTGGTGAACACTGAAGCTTTCTTT.